This T cell receptor beta chain was sequenced during a study of OX40 agonist ivuxolimab in advanced cancers. For the study at large: Antecedent anti-PD-1, anti-PD-L1 or anti-CTLA-4 therapy was permissible, with about 39% having received some. Three patients, one with hepatocellular carcinoma and two with cutaneous melanoma, achieved partial responses.

Repertoires were generated with immunoSEQ multiplex PCR, while TCRdb's copy carries only in-frame clones and drops some. The table includes 45,000 to 60,000 clones, about 85% detected once. Comments on this clone: Antigen specificity is unknown.

V shed 1 base and J shed 2 bases, with 14 bases lying between them. CDR3 size: 16 residues. Germline CDR1 SGHDT, CDR2 YYEEEE. General study results and limits: Normalized expansion of T-cell clones was also low for some nonresponders.

The gene calls are TRBV5-6 and TRBJ2-3, with D possibly TRBD1 on 5 matching bases. The material was CD4+ or CD8+ T cells sorted from blood, obtained in a trial of the OX40 agonist ivuxolimab. This sequence was found in an adult with an advanced solid tumor such as melanoma, head and neck, liver or kidney cancer. The CDR3 is CASSLPPDSYTDTQYF. The CDR3 DNA sequence: TGTGCCAGCAGCTTGCCACCAGACAGCTACACAGATACGCAGTATTTT. The full variable domain, its missing parts supplied by reference TRBV5-6 and TRBJ2-3, is DAGVTQSPTHLIKTRGQQVTLRCSPKSGHDTVSWYQQALGQGPQFIFQYYEEEERQRGNFPDRFSGHQFPNYSSELNVNALLLGDSALYLCASSLPPDSYTDTQYFGPGTRLTVL.